The 19 T cell receptor beta chains given below trace back to one sample, sequenced in a study of regulatory T cells in long-lasting Graves disease. For TCR beta, libraries came from iRepertoire HTBI primers and Arm-PCR of CDR3 regions. TCRdb recomputed calls from the multiplex PCR reads with MiXCR, one row per CDR3 protein. Among some 300,000 distinct CDR3 sequences listed, roughly a fifth were seen once. Time point in this sample: persistent/refractory GD, antithyroid drugs over 5 years with positive TRAb. PBMC-derived RNA was used for the TCR library. Sample: peripheral blood mononuclear cells (PBMCs), taken when the disease was refractory, from a patient treated with antithyroid drugs. The receptors were gathered from a female donor with Graves disease.

There are many counts of this clonotype. The chain uses TRBV2 and TRBJ2-7; D not resolved. CDR3 size: 11 residues. V dropped 9 bases and J dropped 6 bases, with 12 bases sitting between them. Germline V CDR1 and CDR2: SNHLY, FYNNEI. The CDR3 spells CASDGGLEQYF. Here the CDR3 DNA reads TGTGCCAGTGACGGCGGTCTCGAGCAGTACTTC.

Turning to this clonotype: It may be a read error: a sequence one base away is much more abundant. CDR3 residues: CASGEISAVGNIQYF. CDR3 nucleotide sequence: TGTGCCAGCGGTGAAATCTCGGCTGTAGGGAACATTCAGTACTTC. The genes are TRBV2 and TRBJ2-4, with D hard to call. Germline assignment: CDR1 SNHLY and CDR2 FYNNEI. The CDR3 totals 15 residues.

This clonotype was found many times. The gene calls are TRBV7-8 and TRBJ2-7, with TRBD2 identical over 8 bases. With 4 bases clipped from V and 3 bases from J, the junction kept 5 bases outside the gene matches. This CDR3 has 14 residues. Germline V gene sequence: CDR1 SGHVS, CDR2 FQNEAQ. This CDR3 reads CASSSVAGYYEQYF. The CDR3, as DNA: TGTGCCAGCAGCTCCGTAGCGGGATACTACGAGCAGTACTTC.

Turning to this clonotype: A read error may be the cause here, since a much bigger clone is one base away. The gene calls are TRBV28 and TRBJ2-2; a possible D gene is TRBD2 (7 bases). There are 15 residues in the CDR3. Germline lookup yields CDR1 MDHEN and CDR2 SYDVKM. The CDR3 loop reads CASNLLKGGTGELFF. CDR3 DNA sequence: TGTGCCAGCAATTTACTTAAGGGGGGGACCGGGGAGCTGTTTTTT.

The table lists this clonotype with a few counts. The V call is TRBV27, the J call TRBJ2-7; possible D gene TRBD1, 6 bases. V lost 6 bases and J 3 bases, leaving 18 bases between the germline ends. This CDR3 region has 15 residues. CDR1 and CDR2 (germline): MNHEY, SMNVEV (reference sequence). CDR3 DNA: TGTGCCAGCAGCCCATCTTCGGGACAAAACTACGAGCAGTACTTC. The encoded protein is CASSPSSGQNYEQYF.

This clonotype has a count of ten or more. The genes are TRBV28 and TRBJ2-7; 9 bases fit TRBD1. J lost 5 bases, V lost 2 bases, and 10 bases had no gene match. The CDR3 length is 16 residues. CDR1 is MDHEN and CDR2 is SYDVKM in the germline V gene. The CDR3 coding sequence is TGTGCCAGCAGTTTAGATACCGGGACAGGGTCCCACGAGCAGTACTTC. It encodes CASSLDTGTGSHEQYF.

This clonotype was seen at least ten times. The rearrangement uses TRBV28 and TRBJ2-5; possibly TRBD1 for D (5 bases). The J call may be wrong; the DNA end is better matched by TRBJ2-7. Germline-derived CDR1 and CDR2 are MDHEN and SYDVKM. This CDR3 has 12 amino acids. The CDR3 loop is CASRDTAYEQYF. The CDR3, as DNA: TGTGCCAGCAGGGACACGGCCTACGAGCAGTACTTC.

The rearrangement uses TRBV20-1 and TRBJ2-5; unclear D gene. The CDR3 has 15 amino acids. Germline CDR1 is DFQATT and CDR2 is SNEGSKA (reference sequence). V was shortened by 6 bases and J by 0 bases, with 17 bases between the two germline ends. The CDR3 is CSAVGRLRYQETQYF. The CDR3 region has the DNA TGCAGTGCGGTCGGAAGGCTCCGGTACCAAGAGACCCAGTACTTC.

The table lists this clonotype with a count of one. J is TRBJ1-2 and V is TRBV3-1, with D maybe TRBD1 (5 bases). The CDR3 consists of 13 residues. Germline lookup yields CDR1 LGHDT and CDR2 YNNKEL (reference sequence). The ends were cut back, 1 base at V and 4 bases at J, with 7 bases in the middle. CDR3 loop: CASSQAQAYGYTF. Written as DNA, the CDR3 is TGTGCCAGCAGCCAAGCACAGGCCTATGGCTACACCTTC. The full variable domain, completed using reference TRBV3-1 and TRBJ1-2, is DTAVSQTPKYLVTQMGNDKSIKCEQNLGHDTMYWYKQDSKKFLKIMFSYNNKELIINETVPNRFSPKSPDKAHLNLHINSLELGDSAVYFCASSQAQAYGYTFGSGTRLTVV.

Only a few counts were recorded for this clonotype. The chain links TRBV20-1 to TRBJ2-5, with a tentative D call TRBD1 (6 bases). Germline V gives CDR1 DFQATT, CDR2 SNEGSKA (reference sequence). CDR3 length equals 15 residues. Trimming took 0 bases from V and 1 from J, leaving 12 bases between them. Here the CDR3 DNA reads TGCAGTGCTAGAGATCCCCAGGGGACCCAAGAGACCCAGTACTTC. Amino acid sequence: CSARDPQGTQETQYF.

This clonotype was found a few times. The genes are TRBV28 and TRBJ2-2; TRBD1 agrees at 10 bases. Germline V gene data show CDR1 as MDHEN and CDR2 as SYDVKM. The V and J ends lost 4 bases and 6 bases, in that order; junction bases with no gene match: 5. The CDR3 totals 15 residues. CDR3 protein: CASSSGQGRAGELFF. In DNA form, the CDR3 reads TGTGCCAGCAGTTCGGGACAGGGGAGGGCCGGGGAGCTGTTTTTT.

This clonotype was seen a single time. The chain links TRBV27 to TRBJ2-7, with D hard to call. The V gene's germline CDR1 is MNHEY and CDR2 SMNVEV (reference sequence). Trimming took 3 bases from V and 4 from J, leaving 10 bases between them. The CDR3 loop spans 13 amino acids. CDR3 residues: CASSFNIRYEQYF. The CDR3 DNA reads TGTGCCAGCAGTTTCAATATCCGATACGAGCAGTACTTC.

This clonotype was found a few times. The V gene is TRBV19, the J gene TRBJ2-7, with D maybe TRBD1 (6 bases). The CDR3 has 14 amino acids. Germline V CDR1 and CDR2: LNHDA, SQIVND (reference sequence). Trimming removed 7 bases at V and 3 bases at J, with 16 bases between. This chain's CDR3 is CASTSHRGGYEQYF. Written as DNA, the CDR3 is TGTGCCAGTACCTCTCACCGAGGGGGCTACGAGCAGTACTTC.

This clonotype was seen a few times. This chain connects TRBV20-1 to TRBJ2-7, with 9 bases that match TRBD1. The germline V gene encodes CDR1 DFQATT and CDR2 SNEGSKA (reference sequence). V dropped 1 base and J dropped 0; count of bases not matched to a gene: 10. This CDR3 contains 17 residues. The CDR3 protein is CSARGKIRDRVSYEQYF. DNA of the CDR3: TGCAGTGCTAGAGGAAAAATCCGGGACAGGGTCTCCTACGAGCAGTACTTC.

In nucleotides, the CDR3 is TGCAGTGCTAGGCCACGACGGAGCTCTGGAAACACCATATATTTT. Protein product: CSARPRRSSGNTIYF. The gene calls are TRBV20-1 and TRBJ1-3; the D is unclear. Germline loops: CDR1 DFQATT, CDR2 SNEGSKA (reference sequence). V lost 3 bases to trimming and J lost 0 bases, with 12 bases between them. The CDR3 runs to 15 residues.

The V call is TRBV10-3, the J call TRBJ2-5; 7 nucleotides match TRBD2. The CDR3 covers 14 residues. V lost 2 bases, J lost 1 base, and 1 base stayed unmatched. Germline V gene sequence: CDR1 ENHRY, CDR2 SYGVKD. CDR3 amino acids: CAISEGLVQETQYF. CDR3 DNA sequence: TGTGCCATCAGTGAGGGACTAGTCCAAGAGACCCAGTACTTC.

This chain's CDR3 is CSRGAGTEAYNEQFF. The CDR3 bases are TGCAGCCGGGGGGCCGGGACAGAGGCCTACAATGAGCAGTTCTTC. The rearrangement joins TRBV29-1 to TRBJ2-1; the D gene could be TRBD1 or TRBD2 (7 bases each). Germline values: CDR1 SQVTM, CDR2 ANQGSEA. CDR3 length equals 15 residues. Trimming removed 8 bases at V and 2 bases at J, with 19 bases between.

This clonotype was recorded at least ten times. This sequence joins TRBV15 and TRBJ2-2; no reliable D call. The length of the CDR3 is 12 residues. From germline, CDR1 is LNHNV and CDR2 YYDKDF (reference sequence). The ends were cut back, 4 bases at V and 7 bases at J, with 7 bases in the middle. CDR3 region: CATSTSVGELFF. CDR3 nucleotides: TGTGCCACCAGCACCAGCGTCGGGGAGCTGTTTTTT.

This clonotype was observed at least ten times. The CDR3 here is CASRSPGGAGFGYGYTF. CDR3 in DNA: TGTGCCAGCAGATCCCCAGGGGGCGCTGGATTCGGCTATGGCTACACCTTC. The V gene is TRBV28, the J gene TRBJ1-2; 8 positions match TRBD1. The germline V gene encodes CDR1 MDHEN and CDR2 SYDVKM. The CDR3 runs 17 residues. Trimming at V came to 6 bases and at J to 4 bases, leaving 16 bases not matched to a gene.